This entry lists 27 T cell receptor beta chains sequenced from one sample in a study of beta chain features in type 1 diabetes. Isolated RNA was reverse transcribed in full, so expressed TCRB transcripts were sequenced. Clones were sequenced by immunoSEQ multiplex PCR, and TCRdb holds only the in-frame ones, with some missing. The repertoire holds about 270,000 clones, around 14% seen once, with around 0.025% in the top ten. Source material: naive CD4+ T cells from blood. All receptors come from a woman aged 40 to 49 in good health.

This clone was found a few times. The rearrangement uses TRBV5-1 and TRBJ2-7, with 10 positions matching TRBD2. CDR1 and CDR2 from the germline V gene are SGHRS and YFSETQ. J was trimmed by 4 bases and V by 2 bases; bases with no gene match: 6. This CDR3 region has 15 residues. Here the CDR3 DNA reads TGCGCCAGCAGCTTTGGCAGCGGGGGGGCATACGAGCAGTACTTC. It encodes CASSFGSGGAYEQYF.

There are many counts of this clone. This chain uses TRBV7-2 with TRBJ2-4; maybe TRBD1 (6 bases). CDR3 size: 15 residues. Per the germline V gene, CDR1 is SGHTA and CDR2 is FQGNSA. Deletions cut 2 bases from V and 2 bases from J, with 10 bases between. CDR3 sequence reads: CASSLLGASKNIQYF. For the CDR3, the DNA is TGTGCCAGCAGCTTATTGGGGGCATCCAAAAACATTCAGTACTTC.

The chain is built from TRBV5-1 and TRBJ2-5, with 9 bases lining up with TRBD1. The CDR3 runs 18 residues. J was trimmed by 0 bases and V by 4 bases; bases with no gene match: 13. The germline V gene has CDR1 SGHRS and CDR2 YFSETQ. CDR3 DNA: TGCGCCAGCAGCCCAGAGGGACAGGGTGCCGGGGACCAAGAGACCCAGTACTTC. It codes for CASSPEGQGAGDQETQYF.

This chain links TRBV5-6 with TRBJ2-7; no reliable D call. Per the germline V gene, CDR1 is SGHDT and CDR2 is YYEEEE. CDR3 length: 11 amino acids. V was pared by 3 bases and J by 7 bases, with 8 bases between. CDR3 region: CASSSTREQYF. The DNA for the CDR3 is TGTGCCAGCAGCTCCACCAGGGAGCAGTACTTC.

This clone was seen only a few times. This chain links TRBV6-1 with TRBJ1-2; 8 bases line up with TRBD1. This CDR3 has 14 amino acids. CDR1 and CDR2 (germline): MNHNS, SASEGT. V shed 4 bases, J shed 4 bases, and the junction held 5 bases outside the gene matches. The CDR3 spells CASSATGTGYGYTF. The CDR3 region has the DNA TGTGCCAGCAGTGCAACCGGGACAGGCTATGGCTACACCTTC.

The rearrangement uses TRBV2 and TRBJ2-3, with 9 bases lining up with TRBD2. This CDR3 has 16 amino acids. Germline CDR1 SNHLY, CDR2 FYNNEI. The trim removed 2 bases at V and 2 bases at J, leaving 5 bases unmatched. CDR3 loop: CASSESSGGSTDTQYF. CDR3 nucleotides: TGTGCCAGCAGTGAAAGCAGCGGGGGGTCCACAGATACGCAGTATTTT.

This clone was seen more than once but under ten times. The V gene is TRBV7-2, the J gene TRBJ2-1; 12 bases align to TRBD2. This CDR3 is 15 amino acids long. Germline assignment: CDR1 SGHTA and CDR2 FQGNSA. V trimming: 5 bases; J trimming: 6 bases; junction bases outside the gene matches: 5. For the CDR3, the DNA is TGTGCCAGCAGCCCAACGACTAGCGGGGGCAATGAGCAGTTCTTC. Amino acid sequence: CASSPTTSGGNEQFF.

This sequence joins TRBV6-5 and TRBJ2-5; 7 nucleotides match TRBD2. The CDR3 runs 16 residues. Germline V gene lookup returns CDR1 MNHEY and CDR2 SVGAGI. The J segment lost 5 bases and the V segment lost 3 bases, leaving 12 bases of the junction unmatched. CDR3 bases: TGTGCCAGCAGTTATGGGGTAGCGGGCCCCACGGAGACCCAGTACTTC. Translated: CASSYGVAGPTETQYF.

This chain links TRBV27 with TRBJ2-7; D gene unclear. The length of the CDR3 is 13 residues. V was pared by 1 base and J by 6 bases, with 10 bases between. Germline-derived CDR1 and CDR2 are MNHEY and SMNVEV (reference sequence). The CDR3 nucleotides are TGTGCCAGCAGTTTATTTGGCGGCGGCGAGCAGTACTTC. Residues: CASSLFGGGEQYF.

This clone appeared a single time. This rearrangement joins TRBV5-4 to TRBJ1-1; 9 bases align to TRBD1. This CDR3 contains 15 residues. Looked up from germline, CDR1 is SGHNT and CDR2 is YYREEE (reference sequence). V lost 4 bases, J lost 3 bases, and 7 bases stayed unmatched. The CDR3 loop is CASSPVGQGYTEAFF. The CDR3 DNA reads TGTGCCAGCAGCCCGGTAGGACAGGGGTACACTGAAGCTTTCTTT.

CDR3 sequence: CASSLDRAQETQYF. For the CDR3, the DNA is TGTGCCAGCAGCCTCGACAGGGCCCAAGAGACCCAGTACTTC. The chain links TRBV11-2 to TRBJ2-5; 7 nucleotides agree with TRBD1. V shed 5 bases and J 1 base; nucleotides not matched to a gene: 4. The CDR3 runs 14 residues. Germline values: CDR1 SGHAT, CDR2 FQNNGV. Variable domain in full (rest from reference TRBV11-2 and TRBJ2-5): EAGVAQSPRYKIIEKRQSVAFWCNPISGHATLYWYQQILGQGPKLLIQFQNNGVVDDSQLPKDRFSAERLKGVDSTLKIQPAKLEDSAVYLCASSLDRAQETQYFGPGTRLLVL.

The rearrangement uses TRBV7-2 and TRBJ1-2, with D possibly being TRBD1 (6 bases). Trimming removed 1 base from V and 1 base from J, with 10 bases in between. Germline loops: CDR1 SGHTA, CDR2 FQGNSA. The CDR3 is 15 amino acids. CDR3 sequence reads: CASSLGQGHNYGYTF. CDR3 bases: TGTGCCAGCAGCTTAGGGCAGGGGCATAACTATGGCTACACCTTC.

This clone was counted between two and nine times. The gene calls are TRBV19 and TRBJ2-5; 8 positions match TRBD1. The CDR3 is made up of 17 amino acids. J gave up 5 bases and V 2 bases, and 13 bases lay outside the gene matches. Germline V gene sequence: CDR1 LNHDA, CDR2 SQIVND (reference sequence). The CDR3 DNA is TGTGCCAGTAGTATAATGGTCAGCGGACAGGGTCGGGAGACCCAGTACTTC. Translating gives CASSIMVSGQGRETQYF.

This clone was seen a handful of times. This sequence joins TRBV29-1 and TRBJ2-7; D is perhaps TRBD2 (6 bases). The CDR3 loop spans 12 amino acids. Germline assignment: CDR1 SQVTM and CDR2 ANQGSEA. Deletions cut 4 bases from V and 0 bases from J, with 7 bases between. The chain's CDR3 is CSVGRDSYEQYF. The DNA for the CDR3 is TGCAGCGTTGGGCGGGACTCCTACGAGCAGTACTTC.

This chain links TRBV27 with TRBJ1-6, with unresolved D. The CDR3 consists of 13 residues. CDR1 MNHEY and CDR2 SMNVEV come from the germline V gene (reference sequence). V gave up 2 bases and J gave up 7 bases, with 6 bases separating them. Here the CDR3 DNA reads TGTGCCAGCAGTTTAGTCCCGAATTCACCCCTCCACTTT. Its translation: CASSLVPNSPLHF.

The chain is built from TRBV7-2 and TRBJ2-3, with 7 bases lining up with TRBD1. The germline V gene has CDR1 SGHTA and CDR2 FQGNSA. This CDR3 contains 16 residues. The V segment lost 2 bases and the J segment 4 bases; nucleotides outside the gene matches: 9. This CDR3 is CASSLREGAWADTQYF. DNA of the CDR3: TGTGCCAGCAGCTTAAGAGAGGGGGCATGGGCAGATACGCAGTATTTT. The full variable domain, rest sourced from reference TRBV7-2 and TRBJ2-3, is GAGVSQSPSNKVTEKGKDVELRCDPISGHTALYWYRQSLGQGLEFLIYFQGNSAPDKSGLPSDRFSAERTGGSVSTLTIQRTQQEDSAVYLCASSLREGAWADTQYFGPGTRLTVL.

This clone showed up just a few times. The V gene is TRBV5-1, the J gene TRBJ1-1; D may be TRBD1 (6 bases). The CDR3 has 17 residues. Germline values: CDR1 SGHRS, CDR2 YFSETQ. The germline V and J ends were trimmed by 0 bases and 4 bases, with 19 bases remaining between them. The CDR3 DNA reads as TGCGCCAGCAGCTTGGGGCAGGGGATAGAAGGCGCCACTGAAGCTTTCTTT. Translated, it gives CASSLGQGIEGATEAFF.

This chain links TRBV4-1 with TRBJ1-2; D perhaps matches TRBD1 (5 bases). Germline CDR1 reads MGHRA; CDR2 reads YSYEKL. V was cut by 1 base and J by 4 bases, with 22 bases left in between. This CDR3 region has 18 residues. CDR3 protein: CASSQVNIEQASLYGYTF. CDR3 sequence (DNA): TGCGCCAGCAGCCAAGTTAATATTGAACAGGCCTCTCTCTATGGCTACACCTTC.

In DNA form, the CDR3 reads TGTGCCAGCAGTACAGAACTCTATAATTCACCCCTCCACTTT. Translation gives CASSTELYNSPLHF. The V gene is TRBV6-5, the J gene TRBJ1-6, with D unclear. Between the trimmed V and J ends, which lost 5 bases and 3 bases, there was a span of 8 bases. This CDR3 is 14 amino acids long. CDR1 is MNHEY, CDR2 SVGAGI, per germline.

The rearrangement links TRBV15 to TRBJ1-4, with a possible D match to TRBD1 (5 bases). The CDR3 is made up of 15 amino acids. Trimming shortened V by 4 bases and J by 4 bases, and 13 bases separated the two germline ends. Germline V gives CDR1 LNHNV, CDR2 YYDKDF (reference sequence). The CDR3 reads CATSTLGQGNEKLFF. CDR3 DNA: TGTGCCACCAGCACTCTAGGGCAGGGTAATGAAAAACTGTTTTTT. Full variable domain (missing parts from reference TRBV15 and TRBJ1-4): DAMVIQNPRYQVTQFGKPVTLSCSQTLNHNVMYWYQQKSSQAPKLLFHYYDKDFNNEADTPDNFQSRRPNTSFCFLDIRSPGLGDTAMYLCATSTLGQGNEKLFFGSGTQLSVL.

The rearrangement joins TRBV25-1 to TRBJ2-1, with D possibly TRBD2 on 5 matching bases. The CDR3 extends over 12 amino acids. V was cut by 5 bases and J by 8 bases, with 10 bases left in between. Germline V CDR1 and CDR2: MGHDK, SYGVNS. CDR3: CASSTRWDEQFF. The CDR3 DNA reads as TGTGCCAGCAGTACTAGGTGGGATGAGCAGTTCTTC. The whole variable domain, filled in from reference TRBV25-1 and TRBJ2-1, reads EADIYQTPRYLVIGTGKKITLECSQTMGHDKMYWYQQDPGMELHLIHYSYGVNSTEKGDLSSESTVSRIRTEHFPLTLESARPSHTSQYLCASSTRWDEQFFGPGTRLTVL.

V usage is TRBV5-4 and J usage is TRBJ2-7, with D possibly being TRBD2 (5 bases). Per the germline V gene, CDR1 is SGHNT and CDR2 is YYREEE (reference sequence). This CDR3 has 14 amino acids. Trimming cost V 4 bases and J 7 bases, with 18 bases left between them. CDR3 loop: CASSPAPGYVEQYF. The CDR3 DNA reads TGTGCCAGCAGCCCCGCTCCGGGATATGTAGAGCAGTACTTC.

The chain joins TRBV7-2 to TRBJ2-2; 14 bases align to TRBD2. CDR1 and CDR2 (germline): SGHTA, FQGNSA. V lost 1 base, J lost 4 bases, and 5 bases stayed unmatched. This CDR3 region has 18 residues. The CDR3 DNA is TGTGCCAGCAGCTTAGTTCGAGGGACTAGCGGGGGCACCGGGGAGCTGTTTTTT. Residues: CASSLVRGTSGGTGELFF.

This chain links TRBV5-1 with TRBJ1-5; 10 bases line up with TRBD1. In germline, CDR1 is SGHRS, CDR2 YFSETQ. The junction had 3 bases not matched to a gene; V was cut back by 4 bases and J by 8 bases. The CDR3 totals 13 residues. The CDR3 bases are TGCGCCAGCAGCCAAGGACAGGGGGAGCCCCAGCATTTT. This codes for CASSQGQGEPQHF.

This sequence joins TRBV10-3 and TRBJ2-2, with 7 bases matching TRBD1. The CDR3 is 16 residues long. V lost 6 bases, J lost 1 base, and 8 bases stayed unmatched. Per the germline V gene, CDR1 is ENHRY and CDR2 is SYGVKD. CDR3 region: CAIREGRQGNTGELFF. The DNA for the CDR3 is TGTGCCATCAGAGAAGGTCGACAGGGGAACACCGGGGAGCTGTTTTTT.

The chain employs TRBV7-9 and TRBJ2-3; D is undetermined. The germline CDR1 and CDR2 sequences are SEHNR and FQNEAQ (reference sequence). This CDR3 has 12 residues. The ends were cut back, 4 bases at V and 6 bases at J, with 8 bases in the middle. The CDR3 loop reads CASSSTGDTQYF. CDR3 in DNA: TGTGCCAGCAGCTCCACCGGGGATACGCAGTATTTT.

The chain joins TRBV5-1 to TRBJ1-5, with D perhaps TRBD1 (6 bases). CDR1 is SGHRS and CDR2 is YFSETQ in the germline V gene. The ends were cut back, 8 bases at V and 4 bases at J, with 16 bases in the middle. The CDR3 is 14 residues long. The DNA of the CDR3 is TGCGCCAGGGCCCACGGGACAAATAATCAGCCCCAGCATTTT. Translating gives CARAHGTNNQPQHF. The whole variable domain, filled in from reference TRBV5-1 and TRBJ1-5, reads KAGVTQTPRYLIKTRGQQVTLSCSPISGHRSVSWYQQTPGQGLQFLFEYFSETQRNKGNFPGRFSGRQFSNSRSEMNVSTLELGDSALYLCARAHGTNNQPQHFGDGTRLSIL.